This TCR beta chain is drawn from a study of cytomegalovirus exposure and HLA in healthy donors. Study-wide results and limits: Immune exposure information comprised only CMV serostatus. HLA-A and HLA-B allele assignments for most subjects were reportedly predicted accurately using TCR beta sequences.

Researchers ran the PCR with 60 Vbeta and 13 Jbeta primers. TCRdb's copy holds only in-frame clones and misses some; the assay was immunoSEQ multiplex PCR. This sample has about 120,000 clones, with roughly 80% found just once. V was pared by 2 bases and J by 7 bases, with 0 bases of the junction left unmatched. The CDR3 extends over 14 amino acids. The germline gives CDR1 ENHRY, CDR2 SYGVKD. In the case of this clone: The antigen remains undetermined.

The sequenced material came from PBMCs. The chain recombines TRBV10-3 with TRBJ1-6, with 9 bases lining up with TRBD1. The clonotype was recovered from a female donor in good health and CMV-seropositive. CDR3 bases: TGTGCCATCAGTGAGGGACAGGGGAATTCACCCCTCCACTTT. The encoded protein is CAISEGQGNSPLHF.